A single sample is the source of the 32 T cell receptor beta chains below, sequenced in a study of blood T cell repertoires in COVID-19. Profiled with immunoSEQ multiplex PCR; TCRdb holds only in-frame clones, not every one. The sample carries a few hundred thousand clones, around 86% recorded once. The sample was peripheral blood. These receptors were obtained from a woman in her 70s with active or convalescent COVID-19.

The gene calls are TRBV20-1 and TRBJ1-1; no clear D. Trimming stripped 6 bases from V and 8 bases from J, with 13 bases between. Germline CDR1 DFQATT, CDR2 SNEGSKA (reference sequence). The CDR3 totals 11 residues. The CDR3 spells CSAAGGSEAFF. CDR3 nucleotide sequence: TGCAGTGCCGCGGGTGGATCAGAAGCTTTCTTT.

The J gene is TRBJ2-1, the V gene TRBV6-5, with 7 bases aligning to TRBD2. The CDR3 covers 14 residues. V trimming: 6 bases; J trimming: 3 bases; junction bases outside the gene matches: 5. CDR1 is MNHEY, CDR2 SVGAGI, per germline. CDR3 in DNA: TGTGCCAGCAGGGCGAGCGGGATCTACAATGAGCAGTTCTTC. Translation: CASRASGIYNEQFF.

This clone was seen only a few times. J is TRBJ1-1 and V is TRBV20-1, with unresolved D. Germline V CDR1 and CDR2: DFQATT, SNEGSKA (reference sequence). V dropped 5 bases and J dropped 7 bases, with 11 bases sitting between them. The CDR3 covers 11 residues. The CDR3 loop is CSAERGVEAFF. CDR3 DNA sequence: TGCAGTGCTGAAAGAGGAGTTGAAGCTTTCTTT.

This chain uses TRBV24-1 with TRBJ1-2, with D possibly TRBD1 on 6 matching bases. This CDR3 has 15 residues. From germline, CDR1 is KGHDR and CDR2 SFDVKD. Trimming left V 3 bases short and J 4 bases short, with 14 bases between. CDR3 region: CATSDGPGQSYGYTF. The CDR3, as DNA: TGTGCCACCAGTGATGGCCCGGGACAAAGCTATGGCTACACCTTC.

This clone was seen just once. The chain joins TRBV24-1 to TRBJ2-3; TRBD2 agrees at 7 bases. Germline V gives CDR1 KGHDR, CDR2 SFDVKD. This CDR3 has 21 residues. Losses at the gene ends were 1 base for V and 0 bases for J; bases not matched to a gene: 18. The CDR3 reads CATSDLIEGKKRGESTDTQYF. DNA for the CDR3: TGTGCCACCAGTGATTTAATCGAGGGCAAAAAACGGGGGGAGAGCACAGATACGCAGTATTTT.

The chain recombines TRBV5-1 with TRBJ2-2; the match to TRBD1 covers 7 bases. The V gene's germline CDR1 is SGHRS and CDR2 YFSETQ. This CDR3 contains 16 residues. Germline trimming cut 0 bases from V and 8 bases from J; bases unmatched to any gene: 10. In nucleotides, the CDR3 is TGCGCCAGCAGCTTGGCTCCGACAGGGAATTCTGGGGAGCTGTTTTTT. It yields the protein CASSLAPTGNSGELFF.

This rearrangement joins TRBV5-4 to TRBJ2-7, with a tentative D call TRBD2 (7 bases). Trimming cost V 4 bases and J 6 bases, with 20 bases left between them. Germline-derived CDR1 and CDR2 are SGHNT and YYREEE (reference sequence). This CDR3 comprises 15 residues. The CDR3 nucleotides read TGTGCCAGCAGCGGAGGGGGGGGAAACGCTAGCGAGCAGTACTTC. This gives the protein CASSGGGGNASEQYF.

The gene calls are TRBV5-4 and TRBJ1-3, with D hard to call. The CDR3 sequence is 15 residues long. The germline gives CDR1 SGHNT, CDR2 YYREEE (reference sequence). Between the trimmed V and J ends, which lost 2 bases and 2 bases, there was a span of 11 bases. The CDR3 is CASSFPKGAGNTIYF. The CDR3, as DNA: TGTGCCAGCAGCTTCCCTAAGGGAGCTGGAAACACCATATATTTT. Looking up the rest from reference TRBV5-4 and TRBJ1-3 gives the full variable domain: ETGVTQSPTHLIKTRGQQVTLRCSSQSGHNTVSWYQQALGQGPQFIFQYYREEENGRGNFPPRFSGLQFPNYSSELNVNALELDDSALYLCASSFPKGAGNTIYFGEGSWLTVV.

The V gene is TRBV24-1, the J gene TRBJ2-1; D remains ambiguous. This CDR3 contains 13 residues. In germline, CDR1 is KGHDR, CDR2 SFDVKD. Trimming took 8 bases from V and 2 from J, leaving 9 bases between them. The CDR3 region is CATKKSAYNEQFF. The CDR3 region has the DNA TGTGCCACCAAGAAAAGCGCCTACAATGAGCAGTTCTTC.

CDR3 nucleotide sequence: TGTGCCAGCAGCCAGGAGGGACAGTACACCTTC. As protein: CASSQEGQYTF. The V call is TRBV3-1 (or the pseudogene TRBV3-2), the J call TRBJ1-2; 7 nucleotides align to TRBD1. CDR1 is LGHDT, CDR2 YNNKEL, per germline (reference sequence). The CDR3 has 11 amino acids. Trimming took 3 bases from V and 11 from J; bases not matched to a gene: 3.

This sequence joins TRBV7-2 and TRBJ1-1; D unclear. V was trimmed by 4 bases and J by 1 base, leaving 10 bases between them. The V gene's germline CDR1 is SGHTA and CDR2 FQGNSA. The CDR3 totals 14 residues. CDR3 loop: CASSSPSGNTEAFF. In nucleotides, the CDR3 is TGTGCCAGCAGCTCCCCGTCAGGGAACACTGAAGCTTTCTTT. Based on the CDR3 plus reference TRBV7-2 and TRBJ1-1, the full variable domain is GAGVSQSPSNKVTEKGKDVELRCDPISGHTALYWYRQSLGQGLEFLIYFQGNSAPDKSGLPSDRFSAERTGGSVSTLTIQRTQQEDSAVYLCASSSPSGNTEAFFGQGTRLTVV.

V usage is TRBV19 and J usage is TRBJ1-5; D remains ambiguous. The germline V and J ends were trimmed by 2 bases and 0 bases, with 14 bases remaining between them. Germline CDR1 is LNHDA and CDR2 is SQIVND (reference sequence). This CDR3 contains 17 residues. CDR3 in DNA: TGTGCCAGTAGTATATCTCCGAGCCATTATAGCAATCAGCCCCAGCATTTT. The encoded protein is CASSISPSHYSNQPQHF.

This clone has a single count. This chain uses TRBV18 with TRBJ1-1; 8 bases fit TRBD1. This CDR3 is built from 14 residues. Trimming removed 4 bases from V and 1 base from J; junction bases left unmatched: 2. In germline, CDR1 is KGHSH, CDR2 LQKENI. The CDR3 DNA follows: TGTGCCAGCTCACAACAGGGGGGGAACACTGAAGCTTTCTTT. Translating it yields CASSQQGGNTEAFF.

The rearrangement links TRBV27 to TRBJ1-1; 10 nucleotides match TRBD1. The CDR3 spans 14 residues. Germline CDR1 reads MNHEY; CDR2 reads SMNVEV (reference sequence). V shed 11 bases, J shed 3 bases, and the junction held 9 bases outside the gene matches. CDR3 protein: CAPRTGGRDTEAFF. In DNA, the CDR3 is TGTGCCCCCCGGACAGGGGGACGTGACACTGAAGCTTTCTTT.

The V call is TRBV10-2, the J call TRBJ2-1, with TRBD1 identical over 8 bases. The CDR3 sequence is 18 residues long. Germline V lookup: CDR1 WSHSY, CDR2 SAAADI. V lost 4 bases to trimming and J lost 1 base; unmatched junction nucleotides: 12. The CDR3 nucleotides are TGCGCCAGCAGTGGAAGGACAGGGCGCCTTTGGTCCTACAATGAGCAGTTCTTC. Its translation is CASSGRTGRLWSYNEQFF.

The chain links TRBV27 to TRBJ1-1; D possibly corresponds to TRBD1 (5 bases). Germline V CDR1 and CDR2: MNHEY, SMNVEV (reference sequence). The CDR3 runs to 16 residues. Deletions cut 0 bases from V and 1 base from J, with 12 bases between. The chain's CDR3 is CASSLSPSGKNTEAFF. DNA of the CDR3: TGTGCCAGCAGTTTATCGCCTTCAGGGAAGAACACTGAAGCTTTCTTT.

A single count supports this clone. This chain connects TRBV4-3 to TRBJ1-1; D not certain. Germline V gene data show CDR1 as LGHNA and CDR2 as YSLEER. V lost 0 bases and J 4 bases, leaving 6 bases between the germline ends. The CDR3 runs 13 residues. CDR3 sequence: CASSQDPSTEAFF. CDR3 coding DNA: TGCGCCAGCAGCCAAGACCCCTCCACTGAAGCTTTCTTT.

The chain recombines TRBV6-5 with TRBJ2-7; D is ambiguous. Germline V gene sequence: CDR1 MNHEY, CDR2 SVGAGI. Trimming removed 7 bases at V and 6 bases at J, with 13 bases between. There are 12 residues in the CDR3. The CDR3 bases are TGTGCCAGCATCCGCCCCCCCGGCGAGCAGTACTTC. Protein sequence: CASIRPPGEQYF.

The V gene is TRBV6-5, the J gene TRBJ2-2; 8 bases match TRBD2. The CDR3 contains 16 residues. The V gene's germline CDR1 is MNHEY and CDR2 SVGAGI. The V and J ends lost 0 bases and 7 bases, in that order; junction bases with no gene match: 7. CDR3 coding DNA: TGTGCCAGCAGTTACTCCCAGCGGGGGTTAGGCGGGGAGCTGTTTTTT. Its translation: CASSYSQRGLGGELFF.

The chain recombines TRBV7-9 with TRBJ1-3, with unresolved D. The CDR3 consists of 16 residues. Per germline, CDR1 SEHNR and CDR2 FQNEAQ (reference sequence). With 2 bases removed from V and 0 bases from J, the gap between germline ends came to 11 bases. CDR3 DNA sequence: TGTGCCAGCAGCTTATCTGGGTACTACTCTGGAAACACCATATATTTT. Translation: CASSLSGYYSGNTIYF.

The chain carries TRBV6-5 and TRBJ1-1; D ambiguous. Germline V gene sequence: CDR1 MNHEY, CDR2 SVGAGI. V lost 11 bases and J 0 bases, leaving 7 bases between the germline ends. The CDR3 runs to 11 residues. In nucleotides, the CDR3 is TGTGCCGTCACAGTGAACACTGAAGCTTTCTTT. It is translated as CAVTVNTEAFF.

The chain links TRBV5-1 to TRBJ1-4, with D unclear. The V and J ends lost 4 bases and 0 bases respectively, with 16 bases between them. The germline CDR1 and CDR2 sequences are SGHRS and YFSETQ. The CDR3 is made up of 17 amino acids. The DNA of the CDR3 is TGCGCCAGCAGCCACGGACTCGGCCGAACAACTAATGAAAAACTGTTTTTT. It is translated as CASSHGLGRTTNEKLFF.

In nucleotides, the CDR3 is TGTGCCAGCAGTGAAGGCACAGGGTTACATCAGCCCCAGCATTTT. Its translation: CASSEGTGLHQPQHF. This chain joins TRBV2 and TRBJ1-5; D is perhaps TRBD1 (6 bases). The CDR3 contains 15 residues. V lost 1 base and J lost 5, with 12 bases in between. Germline V gene data show CDR1 as SNHLY and CDR2 as FYNNEI.

J is TRBJ1-1 and V is TRBV10-3; TRBD1 might be the D (6 bases). With 6 bases removed from V and 8 bases from J, the gap between germline ends came to 16 bases. Looked up from germline, CDR1 is ENHRY and CDR2 is SYGVKD. This CDR3 comprises 13 residues. Here the CDR3 DNA reads TGTGCCATCAGCTCGACAGGATACCTAGAAGCTTTCTTT. Protein: CAISSTGYLEAFF.

The chain links TRBV2 to TRBJ1-4; D possibly corresponds to TRBD1 (6 bases). Trimming left V 10 bases short and J 5 bases short, with 23 bases between. The CDR3 consists of 16 residues. Germline V gene lookup returns CDR1 SNHLY and CDR2 FYNNEI. The CDR3 DNA follows: TGTGCCACCAAGCCCGAGCCACAGGGAAGGAATGAAAAACTGTTTTTT. Its protein is CATKPEPQGRNEKLFF.

The chain couples TRBV6-4 to TRBJ2-7, with D maybe TRBD2 (7 bases). Germline CDR1 MRHNA, CDR2 SNTAGT. V lost 4 bases to trimming and J lost 6 bases, with 13 bases between them. CDR3 length: 13 residues. CDR3 in DNA: TGTGCCAGCAGTGCACAGGGAGGGGCCGAGCAGTACTTC. Residues: CASSAQGGAEQYF.

This clone was found once. This chain's CDR3 is CASKGTSGGEYEQYF. Written as DNA, the CDR3 is TGTGCCAGTAAGGGAACTAGCGGGGGAGAGTACGAGCAGTACTTC. The chain carries TRBV19 and TRBJ2-7, with 11 bases aligning to TRBD2. Germline-derived CDR1 and CDR2 are LNHDA and SQIVND (reference sequence). This CDR3 spans 15 amino acids. Losses at the gene ends were 7 bases for V and 4 bases for J; bases not matched to a gene: 9. Supplemented by reference TRBV19 and TRBJ2-7, the full variable domain reads DGGITQSPKYLFRKEGQNVTLSCEQNLNHDAMYWYRQDPGQGLRLIYYSQIVNDFQKGDIAEGYSVSREKKESFPLTVTSAQKNPTAFYLCASKGTSGGEYEQYFGPGTRLTVT.

The sample holds one count of this clone. The genes are TRBV7-2 and TRBJ1-2; D might be TRBD1 (6 bases). The V gene lost 6 bases and the J gene lost 8 bases, with 13 bases spanning the gap. The CDR3 extends over 12 amino acids. CDR1 and CDR2 from the germline V gene are SGHTA and FQGNSA. The CDR3 is CASRLSGEGYTF. Here the CDR3 DNA reads TGTGCCAGCAGGCTCTCAGGGGAAGGCTACACCTTC.

The V and J genes are TRBV6-8 and TRBJ2-7; TRBD1 aligns across 7 bases. The CDR3 has 15 residues. Germline V gene sequence: CDR1 MNHGY, CDR2 SAAAGT. V dropped 11 bases and J dropped 3; count of bases not matched to a gene: 16. In nucleotides, the CDR3 is TGTGCCGAACGAAACCCCGGACAGGTACGCTACGAGCAGTACTTC. This encodes CAERNPGQVRYEQYF.

This chain connects TRBV9 to TRBJ2-7, with TRBD2 matching 8 bases. CDR1 is SGDLS and CDR2 is YYNGEE in the germline V gene. J was trimmed by 5 bases and V by 0 bases; bases with no gene match: 4. This CDR3 spans 14 amino acids. The CDR3 region has the DNA TGTGCCAGCAGCGTAGTAGGAGCGGGGGACGAGCAGTACTTC. This gives the protein CASSVVGAGDEQYF.

V is TRBV6-5 and J is TRBJ2-1, with a possible D match to TRBD1 (5 bases). V lost 4 bases and J lost 6, with 10 bases in between. CDR3 length: 13 residues. CDR1 is MNHEY and CDR2 is SVGAGI in the germline V gene. CDR3 protein: CASSFRQTNEQFF. DNA of the CDR3: TGTGCCAGCAGTTTCCGACAGACCAATGAGCAGTTCTTC.

The genes are TRBV11-1 and TRBJ2-7; 11 bases agree with TRBD1. After removal of 5 bases from V and 3 bases from J, the junction contained 6 bases not matched to a gene. This CDR3 has 15 residues. In germline, CDR1 is SGHAT, CDR2 FQDESV (reference sequence). This chain's CDR3 is CASSLEGTGGYEQYF. CDR3 coding DNA: TGTGCCAGCAGCCTGGAAGGGACAGGGGGCTACGAGCAGTACTTC. Drawing the rest from reference TRBV11-1 and TRBJ2-7, the complete variable domain is EAEVAQSPRYKITEKSQAVAFWCDPISGHATLYWYRQILGQGPELLVQFQDESVVDDSQLPKDRFSAERLKGVDSTLKIQPAELGDSAMYLCASSLEGTGGYEQYFGPGTRLTVT.